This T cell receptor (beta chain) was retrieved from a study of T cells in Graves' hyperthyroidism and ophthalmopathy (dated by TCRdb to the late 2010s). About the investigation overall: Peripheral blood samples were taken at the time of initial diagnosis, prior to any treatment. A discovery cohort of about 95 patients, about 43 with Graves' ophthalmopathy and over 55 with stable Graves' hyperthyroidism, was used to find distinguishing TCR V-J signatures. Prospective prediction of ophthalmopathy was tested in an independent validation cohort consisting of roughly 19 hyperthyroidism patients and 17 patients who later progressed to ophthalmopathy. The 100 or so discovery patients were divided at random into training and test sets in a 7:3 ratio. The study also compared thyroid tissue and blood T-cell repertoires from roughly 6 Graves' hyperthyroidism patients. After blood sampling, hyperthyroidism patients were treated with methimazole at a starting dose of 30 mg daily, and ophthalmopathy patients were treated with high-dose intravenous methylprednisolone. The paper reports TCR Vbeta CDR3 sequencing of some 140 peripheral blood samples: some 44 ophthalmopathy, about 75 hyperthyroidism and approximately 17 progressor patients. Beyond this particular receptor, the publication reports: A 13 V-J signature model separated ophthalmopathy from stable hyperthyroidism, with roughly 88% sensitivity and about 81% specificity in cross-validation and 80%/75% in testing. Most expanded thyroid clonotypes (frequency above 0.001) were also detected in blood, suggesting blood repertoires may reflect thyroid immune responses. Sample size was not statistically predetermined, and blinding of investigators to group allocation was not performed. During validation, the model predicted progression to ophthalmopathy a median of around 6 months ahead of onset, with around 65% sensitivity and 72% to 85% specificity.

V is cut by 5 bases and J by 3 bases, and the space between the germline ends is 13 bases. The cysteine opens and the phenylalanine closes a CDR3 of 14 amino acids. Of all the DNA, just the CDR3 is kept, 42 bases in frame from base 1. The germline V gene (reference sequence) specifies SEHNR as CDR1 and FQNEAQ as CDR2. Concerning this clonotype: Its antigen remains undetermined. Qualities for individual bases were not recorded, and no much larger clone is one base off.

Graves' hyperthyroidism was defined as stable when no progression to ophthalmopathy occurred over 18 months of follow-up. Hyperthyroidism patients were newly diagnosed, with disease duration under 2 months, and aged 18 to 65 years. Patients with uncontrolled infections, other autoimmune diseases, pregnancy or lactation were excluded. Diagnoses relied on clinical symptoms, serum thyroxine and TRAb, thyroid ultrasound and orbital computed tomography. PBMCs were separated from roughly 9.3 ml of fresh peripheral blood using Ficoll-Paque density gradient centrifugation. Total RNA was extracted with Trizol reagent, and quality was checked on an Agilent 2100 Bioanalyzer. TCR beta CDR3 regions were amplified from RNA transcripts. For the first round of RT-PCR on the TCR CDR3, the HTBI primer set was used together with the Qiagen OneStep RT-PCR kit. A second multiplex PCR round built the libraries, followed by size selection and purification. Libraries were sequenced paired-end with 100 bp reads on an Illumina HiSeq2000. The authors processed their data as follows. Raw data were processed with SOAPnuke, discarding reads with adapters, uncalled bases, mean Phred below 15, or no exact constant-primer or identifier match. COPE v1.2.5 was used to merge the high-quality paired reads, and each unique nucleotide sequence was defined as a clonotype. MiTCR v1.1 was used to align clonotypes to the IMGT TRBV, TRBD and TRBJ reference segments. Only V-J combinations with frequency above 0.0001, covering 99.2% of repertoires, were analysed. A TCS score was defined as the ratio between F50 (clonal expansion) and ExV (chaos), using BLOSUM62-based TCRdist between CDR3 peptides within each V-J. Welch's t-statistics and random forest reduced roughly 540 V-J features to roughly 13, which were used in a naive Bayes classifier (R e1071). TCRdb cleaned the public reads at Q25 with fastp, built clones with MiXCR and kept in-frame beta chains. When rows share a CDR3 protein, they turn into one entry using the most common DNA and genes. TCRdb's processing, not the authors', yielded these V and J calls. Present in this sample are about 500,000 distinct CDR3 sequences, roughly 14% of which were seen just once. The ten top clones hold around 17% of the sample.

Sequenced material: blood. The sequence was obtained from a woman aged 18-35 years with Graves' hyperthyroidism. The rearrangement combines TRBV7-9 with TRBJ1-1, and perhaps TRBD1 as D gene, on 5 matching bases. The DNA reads TGTGCCAGCAGCAAAAATACGGGGGACACTGAAGCTTTCTTT. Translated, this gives CASSKNTGDTEAFF.